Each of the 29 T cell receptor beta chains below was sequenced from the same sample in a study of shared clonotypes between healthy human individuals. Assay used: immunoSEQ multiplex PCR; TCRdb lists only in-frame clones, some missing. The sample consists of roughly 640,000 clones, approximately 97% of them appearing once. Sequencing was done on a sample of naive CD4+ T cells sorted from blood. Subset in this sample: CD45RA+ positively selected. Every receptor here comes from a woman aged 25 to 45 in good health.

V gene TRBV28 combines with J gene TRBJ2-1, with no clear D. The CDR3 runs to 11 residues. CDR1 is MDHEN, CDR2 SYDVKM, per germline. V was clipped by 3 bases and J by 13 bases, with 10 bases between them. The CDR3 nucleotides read TGTGCCAGCAGTTTGGAGCATACTCAGTTCTTC. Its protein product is CASSLEHTQFF.

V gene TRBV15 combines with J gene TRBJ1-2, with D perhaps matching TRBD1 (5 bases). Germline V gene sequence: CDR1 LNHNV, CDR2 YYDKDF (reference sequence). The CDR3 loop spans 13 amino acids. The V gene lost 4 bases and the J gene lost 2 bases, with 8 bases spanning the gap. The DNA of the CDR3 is TGTGCCACCAGCACACCAGGGAACTATGGCTACACCTTC. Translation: CATSTPGNYGYTF.

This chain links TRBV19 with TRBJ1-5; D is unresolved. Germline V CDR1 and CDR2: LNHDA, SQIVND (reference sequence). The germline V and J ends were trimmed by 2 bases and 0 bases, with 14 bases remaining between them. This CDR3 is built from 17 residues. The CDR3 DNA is TGTGCCAGTAGTATAAGTCCCCAGCTTTATAGCAATCAGCCCCAGCATTTT. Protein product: CASSISPQLYSNQPQHF.

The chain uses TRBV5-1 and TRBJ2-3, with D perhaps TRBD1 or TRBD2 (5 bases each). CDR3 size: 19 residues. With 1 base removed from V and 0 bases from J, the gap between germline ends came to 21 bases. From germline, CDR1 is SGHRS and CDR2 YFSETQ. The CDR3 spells CASSLWARGRGGSTDTQYF. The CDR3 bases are TGCGCCAGCAGCTTGTGGGCCCGGGGACGAGGTGGAAGCACAGATACGCAGTATTTT.

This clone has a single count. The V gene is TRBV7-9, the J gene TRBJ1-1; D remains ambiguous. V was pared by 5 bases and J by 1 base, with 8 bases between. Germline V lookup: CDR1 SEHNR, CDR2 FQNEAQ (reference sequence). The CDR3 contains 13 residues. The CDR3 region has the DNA TGTGCCAGCAGCCCGACTCAGAACACTGAAGCTTTCTTT. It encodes CASSPTQNTEAFF.

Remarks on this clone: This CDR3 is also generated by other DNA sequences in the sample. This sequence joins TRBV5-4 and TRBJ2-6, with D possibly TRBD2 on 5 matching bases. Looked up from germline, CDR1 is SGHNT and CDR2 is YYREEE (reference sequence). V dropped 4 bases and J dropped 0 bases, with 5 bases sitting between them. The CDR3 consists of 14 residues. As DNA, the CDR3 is TGTGCCAGCAGCCGGGACTCTGGGGCCAACGTCCTGACTTTC. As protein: CASSRDSGANVLTF. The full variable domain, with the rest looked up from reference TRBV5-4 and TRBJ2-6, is ETGVTQSPTHLIKTRGQQVTLRCSSQSGHNTVSWYQQALGQGPQFIFQYYREEENGRGNFPPRFSGLQFPNYSSELNVNALELDDSALYLCASSRDSGANVLTFGAGSRLTVL.

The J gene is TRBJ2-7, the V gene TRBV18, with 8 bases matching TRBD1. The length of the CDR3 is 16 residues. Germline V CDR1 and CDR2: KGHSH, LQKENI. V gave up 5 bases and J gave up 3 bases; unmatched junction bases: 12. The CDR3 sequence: CASSWDQGAKGYEQYF. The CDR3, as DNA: TGTGCCAGCTCATGGGACCAGGGGGCTAAAGGCTACGAGCAGTACTTC.

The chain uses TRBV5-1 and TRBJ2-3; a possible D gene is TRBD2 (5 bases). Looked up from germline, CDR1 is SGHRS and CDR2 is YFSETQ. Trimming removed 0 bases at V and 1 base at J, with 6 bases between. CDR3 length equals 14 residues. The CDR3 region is CASSLVRGTDTQYF. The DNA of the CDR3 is TGCGCCAGCAGCTTGGTGAGGGGCACAGATACGCAGTATTTT.

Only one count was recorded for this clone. CDR3 residues: CASSLRETRILPMGYTF. For the CDR3, the DNA is TGCGCCAGCAGCTTGAGGGAGACAAGAATCTTACCTATGGGCTACACCTTC. V usage is TRBV5-1 and J usage is TRBJ1-2; D unclear. Trimming cost V 1 base and J 8 bases, with 24 bases left between them. The CDR3 covers 17 residues. Germline CDR1 reads SGHRS; CDR2 reads YFSETQ.

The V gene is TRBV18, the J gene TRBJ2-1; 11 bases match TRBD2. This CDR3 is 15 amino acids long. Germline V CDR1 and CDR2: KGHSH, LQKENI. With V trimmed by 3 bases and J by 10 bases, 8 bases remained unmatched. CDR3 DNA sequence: TGTGCCAGCTCACCTTCTAGCGGGGGGCCAGGGGAGCAGTTCTTC. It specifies CASSPSSGGPGEQFF.

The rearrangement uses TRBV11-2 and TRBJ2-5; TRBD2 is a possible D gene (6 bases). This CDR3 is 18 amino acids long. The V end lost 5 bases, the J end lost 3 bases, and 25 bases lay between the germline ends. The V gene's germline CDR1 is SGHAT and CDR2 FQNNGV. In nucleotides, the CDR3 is TGTGCCAGCAGCGCTACCTTTAGCGGCTGGGGTAGGAAAGAGACCCAGTACTTC. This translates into CASSATFSGWGRKETQYF.

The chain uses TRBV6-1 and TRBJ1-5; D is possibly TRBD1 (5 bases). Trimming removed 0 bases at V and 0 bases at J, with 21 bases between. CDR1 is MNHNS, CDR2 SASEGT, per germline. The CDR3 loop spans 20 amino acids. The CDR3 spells CASSEALGAMTWDSNQPQHF. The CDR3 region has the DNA TGTGCCAGCAGTGAAGCGCTTGGGGCGATGACTTGGGATAGCAATCAGCCCCAGCATTTT.

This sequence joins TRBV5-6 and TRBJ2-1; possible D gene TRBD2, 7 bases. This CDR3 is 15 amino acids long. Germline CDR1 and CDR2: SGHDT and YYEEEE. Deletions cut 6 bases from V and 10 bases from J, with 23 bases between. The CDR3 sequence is CASNEGGAPAGEQFF. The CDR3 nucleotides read TGTGCCAGCAACGAGGGGGGGGCGCCGGCCGGGGAGCAGTTCTTC. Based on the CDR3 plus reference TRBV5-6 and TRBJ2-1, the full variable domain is DAGVTQSPTHLIKTRGQQVTLRCSPKSGHDTVSWYQQALGQGPQFIFQYYEEEERQRGNFPDRFSGHQFPNYSSELNVNALLLGDSALYLCASNEGGAPAGEQFFGPGTRLTVL.

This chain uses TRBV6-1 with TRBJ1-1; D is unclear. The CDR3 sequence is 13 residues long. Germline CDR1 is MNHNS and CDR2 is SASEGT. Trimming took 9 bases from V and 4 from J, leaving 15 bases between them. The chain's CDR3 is CASIIAVGTEAFF. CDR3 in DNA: TGTGCCAGTATAATAGCGGTTGGCACTGAAGCTTTCTTT.

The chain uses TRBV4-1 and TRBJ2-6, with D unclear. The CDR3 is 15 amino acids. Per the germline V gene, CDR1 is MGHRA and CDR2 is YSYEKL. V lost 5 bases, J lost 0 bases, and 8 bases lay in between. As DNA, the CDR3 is TGCGCCAGCAGCGGCAGTCGCTCTGGGGCCAACGTCCTGACTTTC. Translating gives CASSGSRSGANVLTF.

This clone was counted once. CDR3 coding DNA: TGTGCCAGCAGCGGGGGCGACCCGGGGGCTTTCTTT. Its translation: CASSGGDPGAFF. J is TRBJ1-1 and V is TRBV11-2; a possible D gene is TRBD1 (6 bases). Germline CDR1 is SGHAT and CDR2 is FQNNGV. V lost 5 bases and J lost 11, with 15 bases in between. The CDR3 sequence is 12 residues long.

CDR3 sequence (DNA): TGTGCCAGCAGCGGGCCCGGGTCCGGGCAAGAGACCCAGTACTTC. This codes for CASSGPGSGQETQYF. The chain uses TRBV6-5 and TRBJ2-5; D remains ambiguous. CDR3 length: 15 amino acids. V shed 6 bases and J shed 2 bases, with 16 bases lying between them. Germline CDR1 is MNHEY and CDR2 is SVGAGI.

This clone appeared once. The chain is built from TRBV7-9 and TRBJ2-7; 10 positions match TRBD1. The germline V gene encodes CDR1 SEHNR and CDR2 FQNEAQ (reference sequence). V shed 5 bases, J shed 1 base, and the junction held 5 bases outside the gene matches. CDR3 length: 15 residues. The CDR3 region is CASSEGQGGSYEQYF. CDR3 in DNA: TGTGCCAGCAGCGAAGGACAGGGGGGATCCTACGAGCAGTACTTC. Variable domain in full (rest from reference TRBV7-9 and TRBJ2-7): DTGVSQNPRHKITKRGQNVTFRCDPISEHNRLYWYRQTLGQGPEFLTYFQNEAQLEKSRLLSDRFSAERPKGSFSTLEIQRTEQGDSAMYLCASSEGQGGSYEQYFGPGTRLTVT.

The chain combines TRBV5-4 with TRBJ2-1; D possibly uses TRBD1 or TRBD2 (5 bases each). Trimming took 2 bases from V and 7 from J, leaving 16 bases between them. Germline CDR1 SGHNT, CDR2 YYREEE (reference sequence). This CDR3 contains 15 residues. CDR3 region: CASSFTGGGGNEQFF. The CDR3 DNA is TGTGCCAGCAGCTTTACTGGGGGTGGCGGGAATGAGCAGTTCTTC. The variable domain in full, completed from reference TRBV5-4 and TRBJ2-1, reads ETGVTQSPTHLIKTRGQQVTLRCSSQSGHNTVSWYQQALGQGPQFIFQYYREEENGRGNFPPRFSGLQFPNYSSELNVNALELDDSALYLCASSFTGGGGNEQFFGPGTRLTVL.

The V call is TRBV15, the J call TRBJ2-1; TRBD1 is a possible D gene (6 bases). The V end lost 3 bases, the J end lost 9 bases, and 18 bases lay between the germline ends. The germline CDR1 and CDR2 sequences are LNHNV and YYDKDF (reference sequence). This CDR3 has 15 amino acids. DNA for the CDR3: TGTGCCACCAGCAGCGGGCAGGGGTGGACGGCTGAGCAGTTCTTC. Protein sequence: CATSSGQGWTAEQFF.

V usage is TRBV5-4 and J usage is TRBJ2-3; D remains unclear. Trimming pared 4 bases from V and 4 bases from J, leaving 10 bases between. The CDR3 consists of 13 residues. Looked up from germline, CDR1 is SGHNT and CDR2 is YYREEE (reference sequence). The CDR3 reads CASSPVGSDTQYF. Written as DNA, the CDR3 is TGTGCCAGCAGCCCGGTGGGGTCAGATACGCAGTATTTT.

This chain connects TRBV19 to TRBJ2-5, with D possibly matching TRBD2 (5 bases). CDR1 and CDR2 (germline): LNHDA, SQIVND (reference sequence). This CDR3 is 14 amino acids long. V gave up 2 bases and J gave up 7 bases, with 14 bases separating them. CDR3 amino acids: CASSIRRLTGTQYF. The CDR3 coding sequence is TGTGCCAGTAGTATAAGGAGGTTGACGGGGACCCAGTACTTC.

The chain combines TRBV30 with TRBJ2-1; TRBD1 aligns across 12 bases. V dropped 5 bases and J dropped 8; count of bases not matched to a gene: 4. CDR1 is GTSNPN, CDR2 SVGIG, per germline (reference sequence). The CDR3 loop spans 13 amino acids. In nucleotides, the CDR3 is TGTGCCTGGGCGGGACAGGGGGCAGATGAGCAGTTCTTC. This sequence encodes CAWAGQGADEQFF.

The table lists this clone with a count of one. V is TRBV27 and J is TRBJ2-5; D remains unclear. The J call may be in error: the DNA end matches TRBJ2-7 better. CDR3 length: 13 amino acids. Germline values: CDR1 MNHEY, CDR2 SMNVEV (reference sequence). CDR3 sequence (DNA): TGTGCCAGCCCTGAGGTTACCCCCTACGAGCAGTACTTC. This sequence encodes CASPEVTPYEQYF.

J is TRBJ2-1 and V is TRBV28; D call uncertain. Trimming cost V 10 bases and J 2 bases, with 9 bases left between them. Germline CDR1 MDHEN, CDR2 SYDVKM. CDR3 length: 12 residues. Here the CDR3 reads CATQTTYNEQFF. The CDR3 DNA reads TGTGCCACCCAGACAACCTACAATGAGCAGTTCTTC.

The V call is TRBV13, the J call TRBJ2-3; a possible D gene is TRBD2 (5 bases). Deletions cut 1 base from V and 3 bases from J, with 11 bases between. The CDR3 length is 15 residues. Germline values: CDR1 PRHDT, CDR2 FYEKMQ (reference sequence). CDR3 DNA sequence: TGTGCCAGCAGCTTAGAGGCGTCGGGAACAGATACGCAGTATTTT. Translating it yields CASSLEASGTDTQYF.

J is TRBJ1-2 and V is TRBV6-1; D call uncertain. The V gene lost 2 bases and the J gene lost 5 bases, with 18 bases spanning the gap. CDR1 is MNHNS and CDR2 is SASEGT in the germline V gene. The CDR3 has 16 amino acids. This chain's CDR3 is CASSESIVAHLYGYTF. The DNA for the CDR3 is TGTGCCAGCAGTGAATCCATTGTGGCGCATCTTTATGGCTACACCTTC.

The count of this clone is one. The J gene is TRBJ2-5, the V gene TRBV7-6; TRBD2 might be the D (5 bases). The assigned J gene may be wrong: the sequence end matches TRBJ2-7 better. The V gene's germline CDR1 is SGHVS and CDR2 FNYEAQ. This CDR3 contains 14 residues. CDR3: CASSLVGEGYEQYF. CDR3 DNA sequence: TGTGCCAGCAGCTTAGTTGGTGAGGGCTACGAGCAGTACTTC.

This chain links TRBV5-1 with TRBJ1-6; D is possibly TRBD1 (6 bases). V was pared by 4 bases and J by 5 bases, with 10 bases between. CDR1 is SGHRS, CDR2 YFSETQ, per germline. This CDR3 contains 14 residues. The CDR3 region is CASSPGDNNSPLHF. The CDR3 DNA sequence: TGCGCCAGCAGCCCGGGGGACAATAATTCACCCCTCCACTTT.